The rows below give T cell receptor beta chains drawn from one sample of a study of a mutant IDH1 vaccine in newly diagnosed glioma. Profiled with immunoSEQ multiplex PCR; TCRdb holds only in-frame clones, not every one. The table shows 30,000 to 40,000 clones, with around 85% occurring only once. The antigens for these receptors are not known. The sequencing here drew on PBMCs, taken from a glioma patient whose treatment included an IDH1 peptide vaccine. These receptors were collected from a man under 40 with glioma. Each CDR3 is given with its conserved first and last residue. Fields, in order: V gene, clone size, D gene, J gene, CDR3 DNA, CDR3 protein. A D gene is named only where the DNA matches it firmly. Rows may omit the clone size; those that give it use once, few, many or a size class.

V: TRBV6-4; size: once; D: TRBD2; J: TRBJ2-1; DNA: TGTGCCACCGCCCAGGGACTAGCGGCTCCCGCGCAGTTCTTC; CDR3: CATAQGLAAPAQFF
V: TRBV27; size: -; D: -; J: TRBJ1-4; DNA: TGTGCCAGCAGTGCACGACCGGGGCGGGCTAATGAAAAACTGTTTTTT; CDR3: CASSARPGRANEKLFF
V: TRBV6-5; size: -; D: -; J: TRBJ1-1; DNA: TGTGCCAGCAGTTACTTGGGCGTGGAGAGGACTGAAGCTTTCTTT; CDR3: CASSYLGVERTEAFF
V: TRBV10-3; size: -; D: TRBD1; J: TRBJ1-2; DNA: TGTGCCATCAGAGAAGACAGGGAAGGCTACACCTTC; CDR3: CAIREDREGYTF
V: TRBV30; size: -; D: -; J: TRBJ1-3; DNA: TGTGCCTGGAAACAAACTGGAAACACCATATATTTT; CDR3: CAWKQTGNTIYF
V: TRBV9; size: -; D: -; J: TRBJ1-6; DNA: TGTGCCAGCCCCAATCGACAGTCTGTTAAGGGATCCTCAAATTCACCCCTCCACTTT; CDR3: CASPNRQSVKGSSNSPLHF
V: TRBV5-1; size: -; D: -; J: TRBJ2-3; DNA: TGCGCCAGCAGCTGGCTGCCGGGATTCACAGATACGCAGTATTTT; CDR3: CASSWLPGFTDTQYF
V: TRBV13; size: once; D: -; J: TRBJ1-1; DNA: TGTGCCAGCAGCTTCCAGGGCCCGAACACTGAAGCTTTCTTT; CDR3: CASSFQGPNTEAFF
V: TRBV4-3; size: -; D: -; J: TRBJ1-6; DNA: TGCGCCAGCAGCCAAGGCGCCAGAAGTTATAATTCACCCCTCCACTTT; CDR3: CASSQGARSYNSPLHF
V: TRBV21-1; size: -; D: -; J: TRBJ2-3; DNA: TGTGCCAGCAGCAAAGTGGCAGTTGGGGGCACAGATACGCAGTATTTT; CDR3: CASSKVAVGGTDTQYF
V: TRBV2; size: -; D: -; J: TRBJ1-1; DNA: TGTGCCAGCAGTGAACAGGAACAGGGAAAAGCTTTCTTT; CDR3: CASSEQEQGKAFF
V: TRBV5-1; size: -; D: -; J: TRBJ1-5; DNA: TGCGCCAGCAGCCCGAGACAGGCTCTAATACTAATCCTCAGAGGGCATCAGCCCCAGCATTTT; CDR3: CASSPRQALILILRGHQPQHF
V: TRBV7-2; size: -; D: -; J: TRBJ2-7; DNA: TGTGCCAGCAGCTTATCGTACGGAGGCTACGAGCAGTACTTC; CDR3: CASSLSYGGYEQYF
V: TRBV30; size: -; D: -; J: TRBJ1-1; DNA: TGTGCCTGGAGGGACCGCGAGGGGGAAGCTTTCTTT; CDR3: CAWRDREGEAFF
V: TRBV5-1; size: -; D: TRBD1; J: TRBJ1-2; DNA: TGCGCCAGCAGCTTAAACACAGGGGGCAATGGCTACACCTTC; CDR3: CASSLNTGGNGYTF
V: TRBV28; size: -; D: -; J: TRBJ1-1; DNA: TGTGCCAGCAGTCCTAGGGGCGCCTCCTTT; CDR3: CASSPRGASF
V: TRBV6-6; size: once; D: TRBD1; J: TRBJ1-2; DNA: TGTGCCAGCAGTCTACGGACAGGGGGCGGCTACACCTTC; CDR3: CASSLRTGGGYTF
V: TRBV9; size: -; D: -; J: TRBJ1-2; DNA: TGTGCCAGCAGCGTGGGAGGAGAGGACTATGGCTACACCTTC; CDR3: CASSVGGEDYGYTF
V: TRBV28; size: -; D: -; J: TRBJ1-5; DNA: TGTGCCAGCAGGCCGGATAGCAATCAGCCCCAGCATTTT; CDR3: CASRPDSNQPQHF
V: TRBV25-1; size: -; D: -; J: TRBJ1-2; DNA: TGTGCCAGCAGTGGACAAATTTATGGCTACACCTTC; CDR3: CASSGQIYGYTF
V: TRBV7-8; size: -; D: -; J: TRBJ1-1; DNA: TGTGCCAGCAGCTTAACCTGGGACCGGGAAATATTTGAAGCTTTCTTT; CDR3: CASSLTWDREIFEAFF
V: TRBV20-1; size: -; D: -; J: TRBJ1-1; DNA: TGCGCCCCTCGGGGGAACACTGAAGCTTTCTTT; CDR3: CAPRGNTEAFF
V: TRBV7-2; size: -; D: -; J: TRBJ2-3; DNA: TGTGCCAGTGGGCCGGCGACTAGAACAGATACGCAGTATTTT; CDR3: CASGPATRTDTQYF
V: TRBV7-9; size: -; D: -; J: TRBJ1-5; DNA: TGTGCCAGCAGCTTAGGTGGATATAGCAATCAGCCCCAGCATTTT; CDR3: CASSLGGYSNQPQHF